These 19 T cell receptor beta chains share one sample of origin, sequenced in a study of blood T cell repertoires in COVID-19. The protocol was immunoSEQ multiplex PCR, while the TCRdb copy is restricted to in-frame clones and leaves out a portion. The sample lists around 250,000 clones, about 82% occurring once. The sample was PBMCs or T cells enriched from blood (not recorded which). The receptors were gathered from a woman aged 45-65 years who had recovered from COVID-19.

This sequence joins TRBV6-5 and TRBJ1-1; perhaps TRBD1 as D (5 bases). There are 14 residues in the CDR3. Trimming stripped 9 bases from V and 10 bases from J, with 24 bases between. CDR1 MNHEY and CDR2 SVGAGI come from the germline V gene. The CDR3 DNA sequence: TGTGCCAGTCAAACCGGTAGGGGTACTCGTGTAGCTTTCTTT. Translation: CASQTGRGTRVAFF.

The chain employs TRBV18 and TRBJ2-2; 13 positions agree with TRBD2. This CDR3 has 17 amino acids. V trimming: 5 bases; J trimming: 2 bases; junction bases outside the gene matches: 5. Germline V gene lookup returns CDR1 KGHSH and CDR2 LQKENI. The DNA of the CDR3 is TGTGCCAGCTCATCCGGGACTAGCGGGGTCAACACCGGGGAGCTGTTTTTT. Amino acids: CASSSGTSGVNTGELFF.

This chain joins TRBV6-2 or TRBV6-3 and TRBJ1-1, with a tentative D call TRBD1 (5 bases). This CDR3 comprises 16 residues. Trimming took 4 bases from V and 1 from J, leaving 16 bases between them. Germline CDR1 reads MNHEY; CDR2 reads SVGEGT. The CDR3 coding sequence is TGTGCCAGCAGTTGGGGAAGGGCGGGGGAGAACACTGAAGCTTTCTTT. Translating it yields CASSWGRAGENTEAFF.

The chain carries TRBV9 and TRBJ1-3, with a possible D match to TRBD1 (5 bases). The CDR3 has 17 residues. V was clipped by 0 bases and J by 2 bases, with 15 bases between them. Germline CDR1 is SGDLS and CDR2 is YYNGEE. The CDR3 region has the DNA TGTGCCAGCAGCGTAGAGGCAGGGCTTTTGACTGGAAACACCATATATTTT. It specifies CASSVEAGLLTGNTIYF. Based on the CDR3 plus reference TRBV9 and TRBJ1-3, the full variable domain is DSGVTQTPKHLITATGQRVTLRCSPRSGDLSVYWYQQSLDQGLQFLIQYYNGEERAKGNILERFSAQQFPDLHSELNLSSLELGDSALYFCASSVEAGLLTGNTIYFGEGSWLTVV.

The chain recombines TRBV14 with TRBJ2-3; TRBD2 is a possible D gene (5 bases). The CDR3 contains 15 residues. The germline V gene encodes CDR1 SGHDN and CDR2 FVKESK. Trimming shortened V by 0 bases and J by 2 bases, and 9 bases separated the two germline ends. The CDR3 sequence is CASSQDGELTDTQYF. Written as DNA, the CDR3 is TGTGCCAGCAGCCAAGATGGGGAGCTCACAGATACGCAGTATTTT.

This chain links TRBV19 with TRBJ2-7, with 11 bases matching TRBD1. This CDR3 comprises 15 residues. Germline trimming cut 1 base from V and 4 bases from J; bases unmatched to any gene: 3. The germline CDR1 and CDR2 sequences are LNHDA and SQIVND (reference sequence). The CDR3: CASSIVGQGAYEQYF. CDR3 nucleotide sequence: TGTGCCAGTAGTATAGTAGGACAGGGGGCTTACGAGCAGTACTTC.

V gene TRBV5-1 combines with J gene TRBJ2-3; possible D gene TRBD2, 6 bases. Trimming pared 4 bases from V and 2 bases from J, leaving 11 bases between. From germline, CDR1 is SGHRS and CDR2 YFSETQ. The CDR3 runs to 14 residues. CDR3 residues: CASSRGTNTDTQYF. The DNA of the CDR3 is TGCGCCAGCAGCCGCGGGACGAACACAGATACGCAGTATTTT.

This clone has ten or more counts. The V and J genes are TRBV4-1 and TRBJ2-7; TRBD1 matches 10 bases. The J segment lost 3 bases and the V segment lost 3 bases, leaving 5 bases of the junction unmatched. Germline V gene lookup returns CDR1 MGHRA and CDR2 YSYEKL. The CDR3 has 15 residues. CDR3: CASSQSGTGVYEQYF. The CDR3 bases are TGCGCCAGCAGCCAGAGCGGGACAGGGGTCTACGAGCAGTACTTC.

The J gene is TRBJ1-2, the V gene TRBV10-3; 10 bases match TRBD1. CDR1 is ENHRY, CDR2 SYGVKD, per germline. V gave up 4 bases and J gave up 2 bases; unmatched junction bases: 4. The CDR3 has 15 residues. The CDR3 DNA reads TGTGCCATCAGTGGACAGGGGGCGGTCAACTATGGCTACACCTTC. Amino acids: CAISGQGAVNYGYTF.

As to this clone: Other DNA sequences of this sample code for an identical CDR3. This chain uses TRBV29-1 with TRBJ2-1; TRBD2 might be the D (5 bases). CDR1 is SQVTM, CDR2 ANQGSEA, per germline. Trimming took off 5 bases at V and 0 bases at J, with 8 bases between the two ends. This CDR3 contains 13 residues. In DNA form, the CDR3 reads TGCAGCGTTATAGGGAGCTCCTACAATGAGCAGTTCTTC. Amino acids: CSVIGSSYNEQFF.

The CDR3 coding sequence is TGTGCCAGCACTTTGACAGGGGGTAGAGAGCAGTACTTC. Its translation: CASTLTGGREQYF. The rearrangement joins TRBV25-1 to TRBJ2-7; 9 bases align to TRBD1. This CDR3 comprises 13 residues. Germline CDR1 and CDR2: MGHDK and SYGVNS. J was trimmed by 7 bases and V by 7 bases; bases with no gene match: 8.

The V gene is TRBV28, the J gene TRBJ1-5; D not resolved. The CDR3 sequence is 13 residues long. V was pared by 6 bases and J by 7 bases, with 13 bases between. Looked up from germline, CDR1 is MDHEN and CDR2 is SYDVKM. Here the CDR3 reads CASSRTLVQPQHF. In DNA form, the CDR3 reads TGTGCCAGCAGCCGGACTCTTGTCCAGCCCCAGCATTTT.

This clone is a singleton in its sample. The chain carries TRBV11-2 and TRBJ2-6; D is uncertain. Looked up from germline, CDR1 is SGHAT and CDR2 is FQNNGV. Trimming pared 5 bases from V and 0 bases from J, leaving 8 bases between. CDR3 length: 15 amino acids. The CDR3 nucleotides read TGTGCCAGCAGCCGTACTCACTCTGGGGCCAACGTCCTGACTTTC. This codes for CASSRTHSGANVLTF.

The J gene is TRBJ1-5, the V gene TRBV4-1, with D perhaps TRBD1 (6 bases). From germline, CDR1 is MGHRA and CDR2 YSYEKL. The V gene lost 0 bases and the J gene lost 1 base, with 13 bases spanning the gap. The CDR3 consists of 17 residues. The CDR3 bases are TGCGCCAGCAGCCAAGATAGGCTAGGGGGAAGCAATCAGCCCCAGCATTTT. Its protein product is CASSQDRLGGSNQPQHF.

This sequence joins TRBV28 and TRBJ1-2, with 8 bases matching TRBD1. CDR3 size: 14 residues. Germline CDR1 reads MDHEN; CDR2 reads SYDVKM. V dropped 3 bases and J dropped 8; count of bases not matched to a gene: 8. The CDR3 coding sequence is TGTGCCAGCAGTTTGCTTACAGGGGGGAAGGGCTACACCTTC. Translated: CASSLLTGGKGYTF.

The V gene is TRBV7-2, the J gene TRBJ2-7; 7 bases are a match to TRBD1. Losses at the gene ends were 5 bases for V and 0 bases for J; bases not matched to a gene: 10. Germline-derived CDR1 and CDR2 are SGHTA and FQGNSA. The CDR3 sequence is 16 residues long. CDR3 protein: CASSLQGQSSSYEQYF. The DNA for the CDR3 is TGTGCCAGCAGCCTGCAGGGACAGAGCAGCTCCTACGAGCAGTACTTC. Filled out from reference TRBV7-2 and TRBJ2-7, the complete variable domain reads GAGVSQSPSNKVTEKGKDVELRCDPISGHTALYWYRQSLGQGLEFLIYFQGNSAPDKSGLPSDRFSAERTGGSVSTLTIQRTQQEDSAVYLCASSLQGQSSSYEQYFGPGTRLTVT.

This chain links TRBV5-1 with TRBJ1-1; no clear D gene. V was trimmed by 2 bases and J by 1 base, leaving 6 bases between them. CDR3 length: 13 amino acids. The germline gives CDR1 SGHRS, CDR2 YFSETQ. DNA of the CDR3: TGCGCCAGCAGCTTAACAAAGAACACTGAAGCTTTCTTT. It specifies CASSLTKNTEAFF.

CDR3 sequence reads: CASSIRTGTTNEKLFF. The CDR3 DNA reads as TGTGCCAGTAGTATCCGGACAGGGACAACTAATGAAAAACTGTTTTTT. The rearrangement links TRBV19 to TRBJ1-4, with 8 bases matching TRBD1. The trim removed 3 bases at V and 0 bases at J, leaving 3 bases unmatched. This CDR3 region has 16 residues. In germline, CDR1 is LNHDA, CDR2 SQIVND (reference sequence).

This chain links TRBV27 with TRBJ2-3; TRBD1 matches 7 bases. Germline V gene data show CDR1 as MNHEY and CDR2 as SMNVEV (reference sequence). The junction had 3 bases not matched to a gene; V was cut back by 4 bases and J by 2 bases. The length of the CDR3 is 14 residues. The CDR3 protein is CASSWTGVTDTQYF. CDR3 nucleotides: TGTGCCAGCAGTTGGACAGGCGTCACAGATACGCAGTATTTT.